The rows below give T cell receptor beta chains drawn from one sample of a study of Ad26.COV2.S vaccination and SARS-CoV-2 variants. Profiling relied on immunoSEQ multiplex PCR, and the TCRdb table lists in-frame clones only, not all of them. This sample has about 350,000 clones, with 88% found just once. Specimen: peripheral blood, collected in a trial of Ad26.COV2.S vaccine versus placebo. Every receptor here comes from a person between 18 and 65 years old who received the Ad26.COV2.S COVID-19 vaccine or a placebo. CDR3s include the opening cysteine and the closing phenylalanine or tryptophan. D genes are given only for firm matches. The listing skips clone size in some rows; elsewhere it reads once, few, many or a size class.

TRBJ2-5	TRBV6-6	.	.	CASSQGEEHLQETQYF	TGTGCCAGCAGCCAGGGAGAGGAACACCTCCAAGAGACCCAGTACTTC
TRBJ2-7	TRBV30	.	.	CAWSQTYEQYF	TGTGCCTGGAGCCAAACCTACGAGCAGTACTTC
TRBJ2-7	TRBV6-5	.	.	CASRIQGSEQYF	TGTGCCAGCAGAATACAGGGATCCGAGCAGTACTTC
TRBJ1-5	TRBV19	.	.	CASTTLSYSNQPQHF	TGTGCCAGTACCACTCTCAGTTATAGCAATCAGCCCCAGCATTTT
TRBJ2-5	TRBV6-1	TRBD2	.	CASSEVVAGNEAETQYF	TGTGCCAGCAGTGAAGTAGTAGCGGGTAATGAGGCGGAGACCCAGTACTTC
TRBJ1-1	TRBV12-3/TRBV12-4	.	.	CASRVSGGTEAFF	TGTGCCAGCCGTGTGTCGGGGGGCACTGAAGCTTTCTTT
TRBJ1-3	TRBV9	.	.	CASSVQGLTGNTIYF	TGTGCCAGCAGCGTTCAGGGGCTTACTGGAAACACCATATATTTT
TRBJ1-6	TRBV23-1	.	.	CASTRGPYNSPLHF	TGCGCCAGCACCCGAGGCCCCTATAATTCACCCCTCCACTTT
TRBJ2-1	TRBV25-1	.	once	CASMAGGGGTGVKFF	TGTGCCAGCATGGCCGGGGGAGGGGGGACCGGGGTGAAGTTCTTC
TRBJ2-3	TRBV6-4	TRBD2	few	CASSATSGGEDTQYF	TGTGCCAGCAGTGCCACTAGCGGGGGAGAAGATACGCAGTATTTT
TRBJ1-2	TRBV27	TRBD1	.	CASSLAGGPNYGYTF	TGTGCCAGCAGTTTGGCAGGGGGTCCTAACTATGGCTACACCTTC
TRBJ1-2	TRBV5-1	TRBD1	.	CASSVDRNGYTF	TGCGCCAGCAGCGTGGACAGGAATGGCTACACCTTC
TRBJ1-1	TRBV7-3	.	.	CASSLSSWNTEAFF	TGTGCCAGCAGCTTATCGAGTTGGAACACTGAAGCTTTCTTT
TRBJ1-2	TRBV19	.	.	CASSMAGKSYGYTF	TGTGCCAGTAGTATGGCGGGCAAATCCTATGGCTACACCTTC
TRBJ2-3	TRBV7-3	.	.	CASSSRDTQYF	TGTGCCAGCAGCTCCCGAGATACGCAGTATTTT
TRBJ2-7	TRBV7-6	.	.	CASSPGNPGVRGYEQYF	TGTGCCAGCAGCCCCGGAAATCCAGGGGTTAGGGGGTACGAGCAGTACTTC
TRBJ1-5	TRBV5-8	.	few	CASSPPWRADQPQHF	TGTGCCAGCAGCCCGCCTTGGAGGGCCGATCAGCCCCAGCATTTT
TRBJ2-7	TRBV9	TRBD1	.	CASSTTGTGRGEQYF	TGTGCCAGCAGCACTACTGGGACAGGGAGAGGAGAGCAGTACTTC
TRBJ2-2	TRBV5-1	.	.	CASSQGVPNTGELFF	TGCGCCAGCAGCCAAGGGGTACCGAACACCGGGGAGCTGTTTTTT
TRBJ2-2	TRBV5-1	.	.	CASSSGSVGTGELFF	TGCGCCAGCAGCTCAGGGTCAGTCGGCACCGGGGAGCTGTTTTTT
TRBJ1-2	TRBV19	.	.	CASSSQLAGYTF	TGTGCCAGTAGTTCCCAATTAGCCGGCTACACCTTC
TRBJ2-1	TRBV24-1	TRBD1	.	CATSEGQGAINEQFF	TGTGCCACCAGTGAAGGACAGGGGGCGATCAATGAGCAGTTCTTC
TRBJ2-2	TRBV30	.	once	CARKLTGLNTGELFF	TGTGCCCGGAAACTAACAGGATTGAACACCGGGGAGCTGTTTTTT
TRBJ1-1	TRBV5-4	.	.	CASSLDTGQAFF	TGTGCCAGCAGCTTGGATACAGGCCAAGCTTTCTTT
TRBJ2-7	TRBV5-6	.	.	CASSFDAAYEQYF	TGTGCCAGCAGCTTCGACGCTGCCTACGAGCAGTACTTC
TRBJ2-5	TRBV7-3	.	.	CASSLSSGAVLGTQYF	TGTGCCAGCAGCTTATCGTCAGGGGCTGTCCTAGGGACCCAGTACTTC